One and the same sample provided the 6 T cell receptor beta chains below, sequenced in a study of T-cell memory formation after mild COVID-19. MiXCR was run by TCRdb on the 5' RACE reads, yielding one entry per CDR3 protein. The sample holds approximately 240,000 distinct CDR3 sequences, about 16% seen once. The specimen sequenced was PBMCs or a T cell subset sorted from them (not recorded which). Receptors originate from a man between 18 and 35 years old who had mild COVID-19 (a few samples of this study predate the infection). Cell type and time point are not known.

This clonotype has just a few counts. This sequence joins TRBV7-2 and TRBJ2-5, with D possibly being TRBD2 (6 bases). Trimming shortened V by 5 bases and J by 5 bases, and 12 bases separated the two germline ends. The CDR3 contains 13 residues. Germline CDR1 reads SGHTA; CDR2 reads FQGNSA. CDR3 loop: CASSVSRGETQYF. CDR3 coding DNA: TGTGCCAGCAGCGTATCCCGGGGGGAGACCCAGTACTTC. Full variable domain (remainder filled in from reference TRBV7-2 and TRBJ2-5): GAGVSQSPSNKVTEKGKDVELRCDPISGHTALYWYRQSLGQGLEFLIYFQGNSAPDKSGLPSDRFSAERTGGSVSTLTIQRTQQEDSAVYLCASSVSRGETQYFGPGTRLLVL.

This clonotype was picked up many times. The V gene is TRBV5-1, the J gene TRBJ2-5; TRBD1 is a possible D gene (6 bases). This CDR3 spans 17 amino acids. V lost 0 bases to trimming and J lost 5 bases, with 20 bases between them. Germline CDR1 and CDR2: SGHRS and YFSETQ. The CDR3, as DNA: TGCGCCAGCAGCTTGGGGTGGTCGGACAGTTCAAAGGAGACCCAGTACTTC. Translating it yields CASSLGWSDSSKETQYF.

The chain joins TRBV10-3 to TRBJ2-2; the match to TRBD1 covers 7 bases. Germline assignment: CDR1 ENHRY and CDR2 SYGVKD. The CDR3 sequence is 13 residues long. V was clipped by 7 bases and J by 5 bases; unmatched bases: 4. CDR3 protein: CAIKGTETGELFF. The DNA of the CDR3 is TGTGCCATCAAAGGGACAGAGACCGGGGAGCTGTTTTTT.

V gene TRBV29-1 combines with J gene TRBJ2-5, with D perhaps matching TRBD1 or TRBD2 (6 bases each). The ends were cut back, 7 bases at V and 4 bases at J, with 13 bases in the middle. The CDR3 loop spans 12 amino acids. The V gene's germline CDR1 is SQVTM and CDR2 ANQGSEA. The CDR3 region is CSGGGGSETQYF. The CDR3 nucleotides are TGCAGCGGAGGAGGGGGGTCAGAGACCCAGTACTTC.

In this sample, this clonotype turned up a few times. This rearrangement joins TRBV5-5 to TRBJ2-1, with D possibly being TRBD1 (6 bases). CDR3 length: 17 residues. Per the germline V gene, CDR1 is SGHKS and CDR2 is YYEKEE (reference sequence). V lost 0 bases and J lost 7, with 20 bases in between. CDR3 in DNA: TGTGCCAGCAGCTTGGCCATAGCGTCAGGGGCTGAGAATGAGCAGTTCTTC. Its protein is CASSLAIASGAENEQFF.

The chain is built from TRBV10-3 and TRBJ2-7; possibly TRBD1 for D (6 bases). The V and J ends lost 4 bases and 2 bases respectively, with 6 bases between them. Germline assignment: CDR1 ENHRY and CDR2 SYGVKD. CDR3 length: 12 residues. The CDR3 region is CAISGDTYEQYV. The CDR3 nucleotides read TGTGCCATCAGTGGGGACACCTACGAGCAGTACGTC.